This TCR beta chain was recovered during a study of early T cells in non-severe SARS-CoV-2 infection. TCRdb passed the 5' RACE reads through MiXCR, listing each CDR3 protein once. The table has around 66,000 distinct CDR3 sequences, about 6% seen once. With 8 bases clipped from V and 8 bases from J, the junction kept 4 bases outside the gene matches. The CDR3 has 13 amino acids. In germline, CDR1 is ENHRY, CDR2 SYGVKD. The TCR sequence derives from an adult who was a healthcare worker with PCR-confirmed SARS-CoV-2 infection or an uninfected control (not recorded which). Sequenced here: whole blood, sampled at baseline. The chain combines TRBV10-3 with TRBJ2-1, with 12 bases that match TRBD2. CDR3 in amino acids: CAIASGRGDEQFF. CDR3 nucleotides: TGTGCCATCGCTAGCGGGAGGGGTGATGAGCAGTTCTTC.